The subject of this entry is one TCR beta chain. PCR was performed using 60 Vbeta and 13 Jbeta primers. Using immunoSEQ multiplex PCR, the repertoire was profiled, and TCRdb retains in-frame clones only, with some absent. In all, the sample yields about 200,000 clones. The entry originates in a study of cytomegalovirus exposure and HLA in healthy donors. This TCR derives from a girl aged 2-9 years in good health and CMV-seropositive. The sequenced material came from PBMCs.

CDR3 DNA: TGTGCCAGCAGCGGGACTAGCGGGTTCTACGAGCAGTACTTC. Translated: CASSGTSGFYEQYF. The chain is built from TRBV27 and TRBJ2-7; 12 nucleotides align to TRBD2. From germline, CDR1 is MNHEY and CDR2 SMNVEV (reference sequence). The CDR3 has 14 residues. V shed 6 bases and J 3 bases; nucleotides not matched to a gene: 3.